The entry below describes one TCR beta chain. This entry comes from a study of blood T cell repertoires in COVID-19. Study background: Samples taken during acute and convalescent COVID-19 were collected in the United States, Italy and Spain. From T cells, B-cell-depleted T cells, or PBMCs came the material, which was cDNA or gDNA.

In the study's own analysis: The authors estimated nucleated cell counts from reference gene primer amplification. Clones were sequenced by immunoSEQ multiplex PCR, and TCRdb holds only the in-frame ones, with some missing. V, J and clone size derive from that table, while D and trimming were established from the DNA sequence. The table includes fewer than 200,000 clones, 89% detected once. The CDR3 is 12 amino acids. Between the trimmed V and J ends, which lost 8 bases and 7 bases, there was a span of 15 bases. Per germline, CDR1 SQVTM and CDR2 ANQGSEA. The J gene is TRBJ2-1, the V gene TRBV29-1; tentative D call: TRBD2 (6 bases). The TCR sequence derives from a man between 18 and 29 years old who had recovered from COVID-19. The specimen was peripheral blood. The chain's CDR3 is CSSGTPWNEQFF. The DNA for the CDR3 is TGCAGCTCCGGGACTCCATGGAATGAGCAGTTCTTC.